This TCR beta chain derives from a study of cytomegalovirus exposure and HLA in healthy donors. Points from the study as a whole: Later work associated more than 15,000 TCR beta sequences with HLA alleles at 0.05 false discovery rate.

This CDR3 spans 17 amino acids. The germline V gene has CDR1 SGDLS and CDR2 YYNGEE. J gave up 5 bases and V 0 bases, and 9 bases lay outside the gene matches. In the PCR, 60 Vbeta and 13 Jbeta primers were used. Authors' methods: An analysis that came later counted 73 million or so unique TCR beta chains, around 10 million shared. The protocol was immunoSEQ multiplex PCR, while the TCRdb copy is restricted to in-frame clones and leaves out a portion. V and J calls and clone size come straight from that table; D and trimming were deduced from the DNA. The sample holds about 140,000 clones, roughly four fifths seen once. Remarks on this clone: The antigen is unknown.

The TCR sequence derives from a man aged 30 to 39 in good health and CMV-seropositive. The chain couples TRBV9 to TRBJ2-1; 9 positions match TRBD2. The specimen sequenced was PBMCs. The DNA for the CDR3 is TGTGCCAGCAGCGTAGCTTTGGCTAGCGGGACAGACAATGAGCAGTTCTTC. This gives the protein CASSVALASGTDNEQFF.